This TCR beta chain appears in the sequencing data of a study of cytomegalovirus exposure and HLA in healthy donors. Study context: In an earlier analysis, around 120 million unique TCR beta sequences were found from some 200 million T cells. Among approximately 400 genotyped donors, approximately 80% fell in the Caucasian-associated ancestry cluster.

In its sample, this clone was seen a few times. The V segment lost 4 bases and the J segment 4 bases; nucleotides outside the gene matches: 14. The V gene's germline CDR1 is MDHEN and CDR2 SYDVKM. The CDR3 sequence is 17 residues long. Primers included in the PCR were 60 Vbeta and 13 Jbeta primers. Method: immunoSEQ multiplex PCR; TCRdb's copy keeps in-frame clones and lacks some. The sample contains 130,000 or so clones, roughly 78% of which appear only once. J is TRBJ2-3 and V is TRBV28, with 7 bases lining up with TRBD2. This receptor was identified in a man aged 18 to 30 in good health and CMV-seropositive. Sequenced: PBMCs. The CDR3 loop reads CASSWGGSGGASDTQYF. CDR3 coding DNA: TGTGCCAGCAGTTGGGGGGGGTCGGGCGGCGCATCAGATACGCAGTATTTT.